This paragraph reports one TCR beta chain. The antigen remains unidentified. This entry is derived from a study of CD8+CD57+ T cells in acquired aplastic anemia. For CDR3 and TCR beta VDJ profiling, genomic DNA was the template used. TCRdb processed the reads anew with MiXCR; each CDR3 protein has one entry. The sample consists of about 190,000 distinct CDR3 sequences, 40% to 50% of them appearing once. Study observations and caveats: The study identified 25 to 30 CD8+ CDR3 sequences shared by patients and controls.

The CDR3 is made up of 15 amino acids. CDR1 is DFQATT, CDR2 SNEGSKA, per germline (reference sequence). J gave up 1 base and V 4 bases, and 2 bases lay outside the gene matches. Whoever was chosen for sequencing had shown CD8+CD57+ cell expansion by flow cytometry. All participating patients were living with severe acquired aplastic anemia. Patients were treatment-naive when blood was sampled. The chain couples TRBV20-1 to TRBJ2-1, with 12 bases fitting TRBD2. The specimen sequenced was sorted CD4+, CD8+, or CD8+CD57+ T cells (not recorded which) from PBMCs. This sequence was found in a human donor with aplastic anemia. CDR3 DNA: TGCAGTGCTAAAGGACTAGCGGGGTCCTACAATGAGCAGTTCTTC. Protein sequence: CSAKGLAGSYNEQFF.